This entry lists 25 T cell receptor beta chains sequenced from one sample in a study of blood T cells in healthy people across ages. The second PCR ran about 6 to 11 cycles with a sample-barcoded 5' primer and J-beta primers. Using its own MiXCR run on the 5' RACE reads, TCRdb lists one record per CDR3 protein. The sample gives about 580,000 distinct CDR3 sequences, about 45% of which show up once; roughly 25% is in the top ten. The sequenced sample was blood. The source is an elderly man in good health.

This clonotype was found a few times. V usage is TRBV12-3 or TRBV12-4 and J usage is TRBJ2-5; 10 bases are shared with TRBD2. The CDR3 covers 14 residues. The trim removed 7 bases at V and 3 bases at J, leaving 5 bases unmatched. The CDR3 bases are TGTGCCAGCAAACCTAGCGGGGGTGAAGAGACCCAGTACTTC. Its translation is CASKPSGGEETQYF.

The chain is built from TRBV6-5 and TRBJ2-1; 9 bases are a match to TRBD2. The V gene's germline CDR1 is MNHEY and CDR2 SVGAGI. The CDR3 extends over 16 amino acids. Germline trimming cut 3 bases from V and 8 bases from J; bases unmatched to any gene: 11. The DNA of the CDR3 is TGTGCCAGCAGTTATTCCGCGGGAGGGCCGCGAGATGAGCAGTTCTTC. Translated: CASSYSAGGPRDEQFF.

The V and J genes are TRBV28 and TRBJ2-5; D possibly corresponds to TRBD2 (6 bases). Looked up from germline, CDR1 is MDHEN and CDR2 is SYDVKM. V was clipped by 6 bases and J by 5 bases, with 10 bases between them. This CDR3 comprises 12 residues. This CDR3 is CASSGSTETQYF. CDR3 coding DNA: TGTGCCAGCAGCGGGAGTACCGAGACCCAGTACTTC.

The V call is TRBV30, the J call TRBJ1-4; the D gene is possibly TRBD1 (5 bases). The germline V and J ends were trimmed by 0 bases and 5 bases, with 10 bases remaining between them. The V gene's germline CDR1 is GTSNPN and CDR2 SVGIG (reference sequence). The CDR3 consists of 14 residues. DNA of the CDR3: TGTGCCTGGAGTGTCGGGGGAACGAATGAAAAACTGTTTTTT. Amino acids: CAWSVGGTNEKLFF.

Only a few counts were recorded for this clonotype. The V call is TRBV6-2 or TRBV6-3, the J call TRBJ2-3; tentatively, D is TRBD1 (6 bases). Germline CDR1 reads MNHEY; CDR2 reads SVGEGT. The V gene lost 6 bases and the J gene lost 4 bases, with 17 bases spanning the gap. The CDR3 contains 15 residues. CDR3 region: CASSSTGSSPDTQYF. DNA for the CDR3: TGTGCCAGCAGCTCCACAGGGAGTTCACCAGATACGCAGTATTTT.

The CDR3 here is CASSRPSRRTQYF. The CDR3, as DNA: TGCGCCAGCAGCCGTCCATCGCGTCGCACGCAGTATTTT. The genes are TRBV5-1 and TRBJ2-3, with D hard to call. The germline V gene encodes CDR1 SGHRS and CDR2 YFSETQ. V lost 4 bases to trimming and J lost 9 bases, with 15 bases between them. This CDR3 is 13 amino acids long.

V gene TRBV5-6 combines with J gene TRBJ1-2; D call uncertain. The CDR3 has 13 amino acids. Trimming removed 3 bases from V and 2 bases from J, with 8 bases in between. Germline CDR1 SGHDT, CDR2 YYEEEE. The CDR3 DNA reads TGTGCCAGCAGCTACCGGAAGAACTATGGCTACACCTTC. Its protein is CASSYRKNYGYTF.

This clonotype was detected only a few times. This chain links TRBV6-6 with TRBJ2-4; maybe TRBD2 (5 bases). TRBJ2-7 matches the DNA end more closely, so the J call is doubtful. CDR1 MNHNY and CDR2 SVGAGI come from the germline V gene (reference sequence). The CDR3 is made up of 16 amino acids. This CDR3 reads CASSYVGSRGSNEQYF. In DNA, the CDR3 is TGTGCCAGCAGTTACGTTGGCAGTCGGGGAAGTAACGAGCAGTACTTC.

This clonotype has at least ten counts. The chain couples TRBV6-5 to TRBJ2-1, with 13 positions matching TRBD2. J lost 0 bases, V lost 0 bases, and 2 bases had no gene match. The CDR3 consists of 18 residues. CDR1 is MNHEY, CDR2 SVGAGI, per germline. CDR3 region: CASSYSTSGGTSYNEQFF. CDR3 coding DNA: TGTGCCAGCAGTTACTCGACTAGCGGGGGGACCTCCTACAATGAGCAGTTCTTC.

CDR3 loop: CASSESLAGGRNEQFF. DNA of the CDR3: TGTGCCAGCAGCGAGTCTCTAGCGGGAGGCCGCAATGAGCAGTTCTTC. The J gene is TRBJ2-1, the V gene TRBV4-2, with 11 bases that match TRBD2. V lost 5 bases and J lost 6; bases outside the gene matches: 9. CDR1 is LGHNA, CDR2 YNFKEQ, per germline. This CDR3 is 16 amino acids long.

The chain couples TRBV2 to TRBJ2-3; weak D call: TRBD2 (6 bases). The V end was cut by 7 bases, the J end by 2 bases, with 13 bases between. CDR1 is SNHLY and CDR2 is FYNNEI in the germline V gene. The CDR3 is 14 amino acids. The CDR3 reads CASMVVAVTDTQYF. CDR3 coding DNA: TGTGCCAGCATGGTGGTAGCGGTCACAGATACGCAGTATTTT.

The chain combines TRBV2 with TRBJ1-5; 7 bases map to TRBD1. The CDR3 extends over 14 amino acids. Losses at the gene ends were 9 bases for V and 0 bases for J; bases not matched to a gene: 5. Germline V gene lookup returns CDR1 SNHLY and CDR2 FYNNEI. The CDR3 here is CASGTVNSNQPQHF. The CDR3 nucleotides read TGTGCCAGTGGGACAGTAAATAGCAATCAGCCCCAGCATTTT.

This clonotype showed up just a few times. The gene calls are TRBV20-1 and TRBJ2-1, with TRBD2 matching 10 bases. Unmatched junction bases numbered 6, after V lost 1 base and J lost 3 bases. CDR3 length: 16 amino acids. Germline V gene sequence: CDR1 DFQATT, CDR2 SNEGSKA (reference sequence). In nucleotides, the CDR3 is TGCAGTGCTAGAGGTGCTAGCGGGAGATTCTACAATGAGCAGTTCTTC. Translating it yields CSARGASGRFYNEQFF.

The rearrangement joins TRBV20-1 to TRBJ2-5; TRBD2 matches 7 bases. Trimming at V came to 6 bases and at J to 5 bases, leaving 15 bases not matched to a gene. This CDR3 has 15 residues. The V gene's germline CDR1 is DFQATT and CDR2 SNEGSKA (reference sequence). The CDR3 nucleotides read TGCAGTGCGGACCCGGGACTAACCCTGGAGGAGACCCAGTACTTC. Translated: CSADPGLTLEETQYF.

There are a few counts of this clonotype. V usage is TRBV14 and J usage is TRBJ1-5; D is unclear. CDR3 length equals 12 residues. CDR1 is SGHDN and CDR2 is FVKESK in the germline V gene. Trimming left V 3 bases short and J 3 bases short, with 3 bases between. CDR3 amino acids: CASSQPNQPQHF. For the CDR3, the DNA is TGTGCCAGCAGCCAGCCCAATCAGCCCCAGCATTTT.

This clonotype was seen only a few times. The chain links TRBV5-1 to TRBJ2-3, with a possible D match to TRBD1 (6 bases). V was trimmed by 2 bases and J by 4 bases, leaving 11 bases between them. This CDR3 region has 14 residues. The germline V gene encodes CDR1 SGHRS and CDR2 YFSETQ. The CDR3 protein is CASSFIQGADTQYF. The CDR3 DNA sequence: TGCGCCAGCAGCTTCATACAGGGAGCAGATACGCAGTATTTT.

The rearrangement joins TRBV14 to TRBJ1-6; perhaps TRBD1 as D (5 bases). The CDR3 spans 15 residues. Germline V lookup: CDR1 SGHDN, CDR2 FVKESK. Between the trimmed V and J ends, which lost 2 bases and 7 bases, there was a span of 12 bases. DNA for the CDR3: TGTGCCAGCAGCCAAAAGAGAGGGGTGAATTCACCCCTCCACTTT. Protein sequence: CASSQKRGVNSPLHF. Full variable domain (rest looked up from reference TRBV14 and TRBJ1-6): EAGVTQFPSHSVIEKGQTVTLRCDPISGHDNLYWYRRVMGKEIKFLLHFVKESKQDESGMPNNRFLAERTGGTYSTLKVQPAELEDSGVYFCASSQKRGVNSPLHFGNGTRLTVT.

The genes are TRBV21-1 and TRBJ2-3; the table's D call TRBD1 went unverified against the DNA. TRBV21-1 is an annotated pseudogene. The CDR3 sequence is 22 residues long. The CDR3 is CASSKVGRQGNVWRTFTDTQYF. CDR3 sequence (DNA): TGTGCCAGCAGCAAAGTAGGGAGGCAGGGGAATGTATGGCGGACCTTCACAGATACGCAGTATTTT.

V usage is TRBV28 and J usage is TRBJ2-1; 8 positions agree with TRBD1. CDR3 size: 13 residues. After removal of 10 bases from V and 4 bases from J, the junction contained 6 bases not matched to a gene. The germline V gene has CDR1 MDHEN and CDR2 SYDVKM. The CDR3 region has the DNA TGTGCCACCCGAGGACAGGGATACAATGAGCAGTTCTTC. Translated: CATRGQGYNEQFF.

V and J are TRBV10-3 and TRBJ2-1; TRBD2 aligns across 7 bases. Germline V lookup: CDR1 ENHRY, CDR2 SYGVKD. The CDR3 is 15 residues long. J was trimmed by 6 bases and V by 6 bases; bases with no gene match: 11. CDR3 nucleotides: TGTGCCATCAGACAAAGCGGGGCCTACCCCAATGAGCAGTTCTTC. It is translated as CAIRQSGAYPNEQFF.

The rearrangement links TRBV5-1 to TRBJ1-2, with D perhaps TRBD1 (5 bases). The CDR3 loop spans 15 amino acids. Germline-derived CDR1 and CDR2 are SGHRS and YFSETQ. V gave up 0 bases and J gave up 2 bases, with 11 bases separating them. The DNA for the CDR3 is TGCGCCAGCAGCTTGGTGCAGGGTGACAACTATGGCTACACCTTC. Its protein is CASSLVQGDNYGYTF.

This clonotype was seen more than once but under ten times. The CDR3 DNA is TGCGCCAGCAGCCAAGATAGGGGGAGTTTACACACTGAAGCTTTCTTT. This translates into CASSQDRGSLHTEAFF. The rearrangement joins TRBV4-3 to TRBJ1-1; a weak D match, TRBD1 (6 bases). Germline V gives CDR1 LGHNA, CDR2 YSLEER. The CDR3 extends over 16 amino acids. Trimming took off 0 bases at V and 3 bases at J, with 14 bases between the two ends.

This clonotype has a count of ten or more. CDR3 sequence reads: CASSYGSGGAYEQYF. The CDR3 DNA follows: TGTGCCAGCAGTTACGGGAGCGGGGGGGCCTACGAGCAGTACTTC. The V gene is TRBV6-6, the J gene TRBJ2-7, with 10 bases lining up with TRBD2. The germline V gene has CDR1 MNHNY and CDR2 SVGAGI (reference sequence). The CDR3 totals 15 residues. The V gene end was trimmed by 2 bases and the J gene end by 2 bases; junction bases not matched to a gene: 3.

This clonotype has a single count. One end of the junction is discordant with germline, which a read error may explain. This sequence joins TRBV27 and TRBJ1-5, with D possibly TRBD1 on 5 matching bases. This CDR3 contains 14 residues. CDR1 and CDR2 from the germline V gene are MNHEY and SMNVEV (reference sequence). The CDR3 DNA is TGTGCCAGCAGTCCCGGACGGGGCAATCAGTCCCAGCATTTT. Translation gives CASSPGRGNQSQHF.

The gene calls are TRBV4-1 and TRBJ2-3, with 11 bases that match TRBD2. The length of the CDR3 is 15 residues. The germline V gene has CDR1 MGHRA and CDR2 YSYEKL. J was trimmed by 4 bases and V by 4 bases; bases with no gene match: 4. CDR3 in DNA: TGCGCCAGCAGCCTACTAGCGGGAGATCCAGATACGCAGTATTTT. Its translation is CASSLLAGDPDTQYF.